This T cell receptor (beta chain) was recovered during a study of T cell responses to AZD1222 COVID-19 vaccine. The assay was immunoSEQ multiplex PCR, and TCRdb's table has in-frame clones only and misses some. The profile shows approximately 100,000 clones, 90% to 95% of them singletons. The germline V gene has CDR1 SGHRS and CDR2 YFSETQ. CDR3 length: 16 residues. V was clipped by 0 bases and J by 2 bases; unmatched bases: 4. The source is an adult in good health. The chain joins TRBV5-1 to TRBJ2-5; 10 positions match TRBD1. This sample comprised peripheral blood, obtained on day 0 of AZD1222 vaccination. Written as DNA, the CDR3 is TGCGCCAGCAGCTTGGGAGGGACAGGGGTGCAAGAGACCCAGTACTTC. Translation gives CASSLGGTGVQETQYF.